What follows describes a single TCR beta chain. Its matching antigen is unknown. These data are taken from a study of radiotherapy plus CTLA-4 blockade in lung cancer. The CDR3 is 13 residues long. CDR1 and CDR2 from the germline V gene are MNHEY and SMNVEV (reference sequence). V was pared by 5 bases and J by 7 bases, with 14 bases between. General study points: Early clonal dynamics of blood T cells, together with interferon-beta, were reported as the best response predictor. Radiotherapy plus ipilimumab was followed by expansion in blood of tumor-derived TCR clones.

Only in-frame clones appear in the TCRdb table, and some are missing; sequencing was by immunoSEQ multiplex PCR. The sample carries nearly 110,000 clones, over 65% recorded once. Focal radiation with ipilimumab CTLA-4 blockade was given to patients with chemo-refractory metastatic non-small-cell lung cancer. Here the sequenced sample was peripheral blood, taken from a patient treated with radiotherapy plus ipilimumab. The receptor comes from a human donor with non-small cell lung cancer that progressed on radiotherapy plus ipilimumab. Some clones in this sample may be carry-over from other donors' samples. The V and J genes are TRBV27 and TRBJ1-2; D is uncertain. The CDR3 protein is CASSLDGWSGYTF. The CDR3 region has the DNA TGTGCCAGCAGTCTCGACGGGTGGTCTGGCTACACCTTC.